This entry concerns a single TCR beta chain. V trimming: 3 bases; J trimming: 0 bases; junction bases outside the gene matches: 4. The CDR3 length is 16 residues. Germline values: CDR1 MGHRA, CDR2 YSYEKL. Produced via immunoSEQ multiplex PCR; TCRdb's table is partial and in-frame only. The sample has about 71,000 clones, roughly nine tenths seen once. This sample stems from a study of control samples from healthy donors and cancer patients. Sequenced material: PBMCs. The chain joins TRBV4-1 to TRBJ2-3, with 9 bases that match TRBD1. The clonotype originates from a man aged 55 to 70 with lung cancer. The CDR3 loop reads CASSQKGQGSTDTQYF. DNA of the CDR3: TGCGCCAGCAGCCAGAAGGGACAGGGAAGCACAGATACGCAGTATTTT.